This TCR beta chain was profiled in a study of shared clonotypes between healthy human individuals. Overall study context: Aged between 18 and 49, the donors were two women and a few men.

Terminally differentiated effector memory CD45RA+ cells were excluded from the naive CD8 cells, which were CD45RO-negative and positively selected for CCR7. The method was immunoSEQ multiplex PCR; TCRdb's version includes in-frame clones alone and lacks a portion of them. This table has some 2 million clones, about 94% appearing once. Comments on this clone: Its antigen remains unidentified.

Overall study results and limits: Unshared clonotypes carried lower generation probabilities than those common to all four donors. Generally, naive subsets (rather than memory subsets) showed larger estimated richness.

Trimming pared 5 bases from V and 2 bases from J, leaving 10 bases between. This CDR3 has 13 amino acids. Per the germline V gene, CDR1 is SEHNR and CDR2 is FQNEAQ (reference sequence). The clonotype comes from a man aged 18 to 30 in good health. The chain recombines TRBV7-9 with TRBJ2-7; tentatively, D is TRBD1 (5 bases). Sequencing was done on a sample of naive CD8+ T cells sorted from blood. The CDR3 sequence: CASSDSEAYEQYF. The CDR3 DNA is TGTGCCAGCAGCGACAGTGAAGCCTACGAGCAGTACTTC.